Listed below are T cell receptor beta chains from one sample, sequenced in a study of T cell responses to AZD1222 COVID-19 vaccine. Sequenced by immunoSEQ multiplex PCR; TCRdb stores in-frame clones only, minus some. The sample has some 150,000 clones, approximately 94% seen once. The input for sequencing was peripheral blood, taken on day 0 of AZD1222 vaccination. Receptors were obtained from an adult in good health. Both conserved end residues are part of each CDR3. D genes are given only for firm matches. Clone size is not always given. Where it is, it says once, few, many or a class for expanded clones.

CDR3 protein	CDR3 DNA	V gene	J gene	clone size	D gene
CASSLDFNTEAFF	TGTGCCAGCAGCTTGGATTTCAACACTGAAGCTTTCTTT	TRBV7-9	TRBJ1-1	.	.
CASSKGVELDEQYF	TGCGCCAGCAGTAAGGGGGTTGAACTGGACGAGCAGTACTTC	TRBV4-1	TRBJ2-7	once	.
CASSSPGRDRGYEQYF	TGTGCCAGCAGTTCCCCCGGGAGGGACAGAGGCTACGAGCAGTACTTC	TRBV6-6	TRBJ2-7	.	.
CASSPGTANTEAFF	TGTGCCAGCAGTCCTGGGACGGCGAACACTGAAGCTTTCTTT	TRBV2	TRBJ1-1	.	.
CSVEQGGGYEQYF	TGCAGCGTTGAACAGGGGGGAGGCTACGAGCAGTACTTC	TRBV29-1	TRBJ2-7	.	.
CSASSLGQGAVNYGYTF	TGCAGTGCTAGTTCCCTGGGACAGGGGGCAGTAAACTATGGCTACACCTTC	TRBV20-1	TRBJ1-2	.	TRBD1
CASSPPRVIHEQYF	TGTGCCAGCTCACCACCCAGGGTGATACACGAGCAGTACTTC	TRBV18	TRBJ2-7	.	.
CASSPLAGSYNEQFF	TGCGCCAGCAGCCCGTTAGCGGGATCCTATAATGAGCAGTTCTTC	TRBV5-1	TRBJ2-1	.	TRBD2
CASSPPGTSGGYNEQFF	TGTGCCAGCTCACCACCCGGGACTAGCGGGGGGTACAATGAGCAGTTCTTC	TRBV18	TRBJ2-1	.	TRBD2
CASSYSTGIEAFF	TGTGCCAGCAGTTACTCCACCGGTATTGAAGCTTTCTTT	TRBV6-5	TRBJ1-1	.	.
CAISAGEVNTEAFF	TGTGCCATCAGTGCTGGGGAAGTGAACACTGAAGCTTTCTTT	TRBV10-3	TRBJ1-1	.	.
CASSERLGGFTEAFF	TGTGCCAGCAGTGAAAGGCTGGGTGGATTTACTGAAGCTTTCTTT	TRBV6-1	TRBJ1-1	.	.
CASSRRPTDTQYF	TGCGCCAGCTCCCGGCGGCCCACAGATACGCAGTATTTT	TRBV10-2	TRBJ2-3	.	.
CASSARGYEQYF	TGTGCCAGCAGTGCCAGGGGCTACGAGCAGTACTTC	TRBV27	TRBJ2-7	.	.
CASSAGITYEQYF	TGTGCCAGCAGCGCCGGGATTACCTACGAGCAGTACTTC	TRBV5-8	TRBJ2-7	.	.
CASSPSPRQTEAFF	TGTGCCAGTAGTCCTAGCCCCCGGCAGACTGAAGCTTTCTTT	TRBV19	TRBJ1-1	.	.
CASSQDYPHTQYF	TGCGCCAGCAGCCAAGATTACCCGCATACGCAGTATTTT	TRBV4-1	TRBJ2-3	.	.
CASSPDRAPSYEQYF	TGTGCCAGCAGCCCCGACAGGGCCCCTTCCTACGAGCAGTACTTC	TRBV6-5	TRBJ2-7	.	TRBD1
CASSFQTGGVNTEAFF	TGTGCCAGCAGCTTTCAGACAGGGGGGGTGAACACTGAAGCTTTCTTT	TRBV5-5	TRBJ1-1	.	TRBD1
CSASTTGGIDYGYTF	TGCAGTGCTAGTACGACAGGGGGCATTGACTATGGCTACACCTTC	TRBV20-1	TRBJ1-2	.	TRBD1
CASGATLEQYF	TGTGCCAGCGGAGCCACCCTCGAGCAGTACTTC	TRBV6-5	TRBJ2-7	.	.
CASSLLRNNEQFF	TGTGCCAGCAGTCTCTTGCGGAACAATGAGCAGTTCTTC	TRBV3-1/TRBV3-2	TRBJ2-1	.	.
CASGEGQGANEQFF	TGTGCTAGTGGTGAAGGACAGGGGGCCAATGAGCAGTTCTTC	TRBV12-5	TRBJ2-1	.	TRBD1
CASSQHPPTNYGYTF	TGTGCCAGCAGCCAGCATCCACCTACTAACTATGGCTACACCTTC	TRBV4-2	TRBJ1-2	.	.
CASSLGASYEQYF	TGTGCCAGCAGCTTGGGGGCCTCCTACGAGCAGTACTTC	TRBV5-5	TRBJ2-7	.	.
CAWTTPRATNEKLFF	TGTGCCTGGACCACCCCAAGGGCCACTAATGAAAAACTGTTTTTT	TRBV30	TRBJ1-4	.	.
CASSPVGGPNEQFF	TGTGCCAGCAGCCCCGTTGGAGGGCCGAATGAGCAGTTCTTC	TRBV6-5	TRBJ2-1	.	.
CASSDFAGNTGELFF	TGCGCCAGCAGTGATTTTGCGGGTAACACCGGGGAGCTGTTTTTT	TRBV10-1	TRBJ2-2	.	.
CASSLALGGYEQYF	TGTGCCAGCAGCTTAGCGCTCGGAGGCTACGAGCAGTACTTC	TRBV11-2	TRBJ2-7	.	.
CASSPRGSNQPQHF	TGTGCCAGCAGCCCACGAGGGAGCAATCAGCCCCAGCATTTT	TRBV3-1/TRBV3-2	TRBJ1-5	.	.
CASSLGTSGSVQETQYF	TGTGCCAGCAGCTTAGGTACTAGCGGGAGTGTACAAGAGACCCAGTACTTC	TRBV7-9	TRBJ2-5	.	TRBD2
CASSKAGFNEKLFF	TGTGCCAGCAGCAAAGCCGGCTTTAATGAAAAACTGTTTTTT	TRBV7-2	TRBJ1-4	.	.
CASSSPPRGADQETQYF	TGTGCCAGCAGCTCACCCCCACGTGGGGCGGACCAAGAGACCCAGTACTTC	TRBV7-8	TRBJ2-5	.	.
CASSKKWGNTIYF	TGTGCCAGCAGCAAAAAGTGGGGAAACACCATATATTTT	TRBV21-1	TRBJ1-3	.	.
CASSLADRGNTEAFF	TGTGCCAGCAGCTTAGCGGACAGGGGGAACACTGAAGCTTTCTTT	TRBV7-6	TRBJ1-1	.	TRBD1
CASSRDSGNTIYF	TGTGCCAGCAGTAGAGACTCTGGAAACACCATATATTTT	TRBV5-6	TRBJ1-3	once	.
CASSPTAYSYNEQFF	TGCGCCAGCAGCCCCACAGCGTACTCCTACAATGAGCAGTTCTTC	TRBV4-1	TRBJ2-1	.	.
CASSSIRANTEAFF	TGCGCCAGCAGCTCCATCCGGGCGAACACTGAAGCTTTCTTT	TRBV5-1	TRBJ1-1	.	.
CATSAANYGYTF	TGTGCCACCAGCGCTGCCAACTATGGCTACACCTTC	TRBV15	TRBJ1-2	.	.
CASRVSGDTEAFF	TGTGCCAGTAGGGTTTCGGGGGACACTGAAGCTTTCTTT	TRBV19	TRBJ1-1	.	.
CASSSWTGEAYEQYF	TGTGCCAGCAGCTCCTGGACAGGGGAAGCCTACGAGCAGTACTTC	TRBV7-2	TRBJ2-7	once	TRBD1
CASSFVSGGRYNEQFF	TGTGCCAGCAGTTTTGTTAGCGGGGGCCGCTACAATGAGCAGTTCTTC	TRBV6-5	TRBJ2-1	.	TRBD2
CASSSHGLASGMQFF	TGTGCCAGCAGCTCCCATGGGTTGGCTAGCGGTATGCAGTTCTTC	TRBV7-8	TRBJ2-1	.	TRBD2
CAWRRDSSYEQYF	TGTGCCTGGAGGCGGGATTCTTCCTACGAGCAGTACTTC	TRBV30	TRBJ2-7	.	.
CASSSYNSPLHF	TGTGCCAGCAGCTCCTATAATTCACCCCTCCACTTT	TRBV5-4	TRBJ1-6	.	.
CASSYTGTGKTGELFF	TGTGCCAGCAGTTATACCGGGACAGGGAAGACCGGGGAGCTGTTTTTT	TRBV6-5	TRBJ2-2	.	TRBD1
CSASGRGSGTEAFF	TGCAGTGCTAGTGGAAGAGGGAGCGGCACTGAAGCTTTCTTT	TRBV20-1	TRBJ1-1	.	.
CASSVEGGTGYEQYF	TGTGCCAGCAGCGTAGAGGGGGGGACAGGTTACGAGCAGTACTTC	TRBV9	TRBJ2-7	.	.
CASTTYGQNYNEQFF	TGTGCCAGCACCACTTATGGGCAGAACTACAATGAGCAGTTCTTC	TRBV7-2	TRBJ2-1	.	.
CASSLGLVSYNEQFF	TGTGCCAGCAGCTTAGGACTAGTCTCCTACAATGAGCAGTTCTTC	TRBV7-3	TRBJ2-1	few	TRBD2